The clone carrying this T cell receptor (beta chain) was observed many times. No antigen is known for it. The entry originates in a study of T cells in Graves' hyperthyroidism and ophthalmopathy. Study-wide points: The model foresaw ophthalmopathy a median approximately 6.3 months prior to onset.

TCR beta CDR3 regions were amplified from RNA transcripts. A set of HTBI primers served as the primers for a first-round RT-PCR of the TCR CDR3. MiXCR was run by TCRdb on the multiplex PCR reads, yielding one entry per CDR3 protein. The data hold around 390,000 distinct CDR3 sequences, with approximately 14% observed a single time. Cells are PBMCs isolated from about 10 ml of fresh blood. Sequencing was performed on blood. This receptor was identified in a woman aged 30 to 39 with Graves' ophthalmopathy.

The CDR3: CAWSSGQVGYGYTF. CDR3 DNA: TGTGCCTGGAGTTCCGGACAGGTTGGTTATGGCTACACCTTC. J is TRBJ1-2 and V is TRBV30; 7 nucleotides line up with TRBD1. Germline CDR1 reads GTSNPN; CDR2 reads SVGIG (reference sequence). V lost 2 bases to trimming and J lost 5 bases; unmatched junction nucleotides: 8. The CDR3 spans 14 residues.